A single sample is the source of the 27 T cell receptor beta chains below, sequenced in a study of T-cell memory formation after mild COVID-19. MiXCR was run by TCRdb on the 5' RACE reads, yielding one entry per CDR3 protein. The profile shows hundreds of thousands of distinct CDR3 sequences, roughly 21% of them singletons. The sequencing input was PBMCs or a T cell subset sorted from them (not recorded which). Receptor source: an adult woman who had mild COVID-19 (a few samples of this study predate the infection). Cell type and time point are not known.

This clonotype was observed a few times. V usage is TRBV5-1 and J usage is TRBJ1-6; D unresolved. The CDR3 runs 13 residues. In germline, CDR1 is SGHRS, CDR2 YFSETQ. V shed 4 bases and J shed 8 bases, with 10 bases lying between them. The CDR3: CASSLESYSPLHF. In DNA form, the CDR3 reads TGCGCCAGCAGCCTCGAGAGCTATTCACCCCTCCACTTT.

This clonotype was detected only a few times. Germline is not matched at one junction end, which may reflect a read error. The chain is built from TRBV3-1 and TRBJ1-4, with D possibly matching TRBD1 (5 bases). Germline CDR1 LGHDT, CDR2 YNNKEL (reference sequence). CDR3 length equals 12 residues. CDR3: CASSQGGSPSIF. The CDR3 coding sequence is TGTGCCAGCAGCCAAGGGGGGTCCCCGTCCATTTTT.

In its sample, this clonotype was seen a few times. This chain connects TRBV5-1 to TRBJ2-3; D gene uncertain. The CDR3 covers 15 residues. V was shortened by 2 bases and J by 0 bases, with 10 bases between the two germline ends. CDR1 SGHRS and CDR2 YFSETQ come from the germline V gene. As DNA, the CDR3 is TGCGCCAGCAGCTTTGGTCTGCGGAGCACAGATACGCAGTATTTT. Amino acids: CASSFGLRSTDTQYF.

The chain links TRBV20-1 to TRBJ2-7; D perhaps matches TRBD1 (6 bases). This CDR3 comprises 14 residues. V dropped 3 bases and J dropped 4 bases, with 16 bases sitting between them. The germline gives CDR1 DFQATT, CDR2 SNEGSKA (reference sequence). The CDR3 region has the DNA TGCAGTGCTAGCGGGACACGGGTCGGGTACGAGCAGTACTTC. It encodes CSASGTRVGYEQYF.

There are a few counts of this clonotype. The J gene is TRBJ2-1, the V gene TRBV6-2 or TRBV6-3, with TRBD2 matching over 7 bases. Germline CDR1 is MNHEY and CDR2 is SVGEGT. The CDR3 extends over 13 amino acids. J gave up 14 bases and V 2 bases, and 9 bases lay outside the gene matches. DNA of the CDR3: TGTGCCAGCAGTTACACCGGGACTACCGCCGAGTTCTTC. Its translation is CASSYTGTTAEFF.

In this sample, this clonotype turned up a few times. V and J are TRBV30 and TRBJ2-1; no firm D call. V was trimmed by 4 bases and J by 6 bases, leaving 7 bases between them. The CDR3 length is 11 residues. Per germline, CDR1 GTSNPN and CDR2 SVGIG (reference sequence). The CDR3 is CAWTGSNEQFF. As DNA, the CDR3 is TGTGCCTGGACAGGTTCCAATGAGCAGTTCTTC. The full variable domain, in which reference TRBV30 and TRBJ2-1 provide the parts outside the CDR3, is SQTIHQWPATLVQPVGSPLSLECTVEGTSNPNLYWYRQAAGRGLQLLFYSVGIGQISSEVPQNLSASRPQDRQFILSSKKLLLSDSGFYLCAWTGSNEQFFGPGTRLTVL.

This clonotype was counted a few times. This chain joins TRBV10-3 and TRBJ1-2, with a tentative D call TRBD1 (6 bases). This CDR3 contains 14 residues. Germline values: CDR1 ENHRY, CDR2 SYGVKD. V was cut by 6 bases and J by 0 bases, with 11 bases left in between. CDR3: CAISGDTSNYGYTF. DNA of the CDR3: TGTGCCATCAGCGGGGACACCTCTAACTATGGCTACACCTTC.

This clonotype has just a few counts. This chain uses TRBV7-6 with TRBJ2-1, with 8 bases lining up with TRBD2. The V segment lost 7 bases and the J segment 6 bases; nucleotides outside the gene matches: 8. This CDR3 is 14 amino acids long. Germline values: CDR1 SGHVS, CDR2 FNYEAQ. The CDR3 loop is CASIQRESSNEQFF. The CDR3 DNA reads TGTGCCAGCATTCAGCGGGAGAGTTCCAATGAGCAGTTCTTC.

The chain employs TRBV11-2 and TRBJ2-1, with D unclear. This CDR3 is built from 16 residues. Germline loops: CDR1 SGHAT, CDR2 FQNNGV. Trimming removed 0 bases from V and 4 bases from J, with 13 bases in between. The CDR3: CASSLDRDGRYNEQFF. The CDR3 DNA is TGTGCCAGCAGCTTAGATAGAGATGGACGATACAATGAGCAGTTCTTC.

J is TRBJ2-3 and V is TRBV20-1; 11 nucleotides match TRBD2. Per the germline V gene, CDR1 is DFQATT and CDR2 is SNEGSKA (reference sequence). Germline trimming cut 0 bases from V and 5 bases from J; bases unmatched to any gene: 1. The CDR3 is 14 amino acids. CDR3 protein: CSARDGLAGDTQYF. CDR3 DNA: TGCAGTGCTAGAGATGGACTAGCGGGAGATACGCAGTATTTT.

This chain connects TRBV5-5 to TRBJ2-7; 13 nucleotides line up with TRBD2. This CDR3 has 13 residues. Losses at the gene ends were 8 bases for V and 2 bases for J; bases not matched to a gene: 1. Germline V gene sequence: CDR1 SGHKS, CDR2 YYEKEE (reference sequence). The chain's CDR3 is CASTSGGAYEQYF. In DNA, the CDR3 is TGTGCCAGTACTAGCGGGGGGGCCTACGAGCAGTACTTC.

This clonotype was counted between two and nine times. The chain combines TRBV4-3 with TRBJ1-3; D possibly corresponds to TRBD1 (6 bases). There are 16 residues in the CDR3. The germline gives CDR1 LGHNA, CDR2 YSLEER. V was trimmed by 0 bases and J by 0 bases, leaving 9 bases between them. Here the CDR3 DNA reads TGCGCCAGCAGCCAAGATAGGGGGAACTCTGGAAACACCATATATTTT. Its translation: CASSQDRGNSGNTIYF.

The rearrangement joins TRBV14 to TRBJ2-5, with a possible D match to TRBD1 (6 bases). V lost 4 bases to trimming and J lost 4 bases, with 16 bases between them. Germline V gene lookup returns CDR1 SGHDN and CDR2 FVKESK. The CDR3 extends over 15 amino acids. The CDR3 sequence: CASSPRTAKGETQYF. In DNA form, the CDR3 reads TGTGCCAGCAGCCCCCGGACAGCCAAGGGAGAGACCCAGTACTTC.

The chain uses TRBV19 and TRBJ1-2, with D unclear. The CDR3 contains 13 residues. CDR1 and CDR2 from the germline V gene are LNHDA and SQIVND (reference sequence). V lost 7 bases to trimming and J lost 3 bases, with 12 bases between them. CDR3 region: CASNGRSDYGYTF. The CDR3 DNA is TGTGCCAGTAACGGTCGCTCCGACTATGGCTACACCTTC.

J is TRBJ2-7 and V is TRBV6-2 or TRBV6-3; D not resolved. The CDR3 covers 11 residues. Trimming left V 7 bases short and J 4 bases short, with 8 bases between. The germline V gene has CDR1 MNHEY and CDR2 SVGEGT. CDR3 in amino acids: CASMMGYEQYF. In nucleotides, the CDR3 is TGTGCCAGCATGATGGGGTACGAGCAGTACTTC.

This clonotype was seen a few times. The V call is TRBV6-1, the J call TRBJ1-2; 8 nucleotides align to TRBD1. Germline V gives CDR1 MNHNS, CDR2 SASEGT. This CDR3 is 14 amino acids long. Trimming took 7 bases from V and 4 from J; bases not matched to a gene: 8. This CDR3 is CASTQGALIYGYTF. The DNA of the CDR3 is TGTGCCAGCACCCAGGGGGCACTTATCTATGGCTACACCTTC.

The CDR3 nucleotides are TGTGCCAGCAGTTACTCGTGGACAGGGATCTACGAGCAGTACTTC. Amino acids: CASSYSWTGIYEQYF. This chain connects TRBV6-5 to TRBJ2-7; 8 nucleotides align to TRBD1. Germline CDR1 reads MNHEY; CDR2 reads SVGAGI. CDR3 size: 15 residues. The V and J ends lost 0 bases and 3 bases, in that order; junction bases with no gene match: 4.

The rearrangement joins TRBV12-3 or TRBV12-4 to TRBJ1-1, with TRBD1 matching over 8 bases. The CDR3 runs 16 residues. V trimming: 6 bases; J trimming: 0 bases; junction bases outside the gene matches: 9. CDR3 region: CASRGGTGLMNTEAFF. The CDR3 DNA is TGTGCCAGCAGGGGGGGGACAGGACTTATGAACACTGAAGCTTTCTTT.

The sample holds a few counts of this clonotype. The genes are TRBV15 and TRBJ1-4; 8 positions agree with TRBD1. Per the germline V gene, CDR1 is LNHNV and CDR2 is YYDKDF (reference sequence). Trimming cost V 3 bases and J 5 bases; bases outside gene matches: 5. The CDR3 covers 15 residues. CDR3 DNA sequence: TGTGCCACCAGCAGCGCCAGGGGGCCCAATGAAAAACTGTTTTTT. It yields the protein CATSSARGPNEKLFF.

This chain connects TRBV7-8 to TRBJ2-5; D is perhaps TRBD1 (6 bases). The germline CDR1 and CDR2 sequences are SGHVS and FQNEAQ. V gave up 5 bases and J gave up 5 bases, with 15 bases separating them. The CDR3 has 14 residues. The CDR3 coding sequence is TGTGCCAGCAGCAGACACAGGGTACACGAGACCCAGTACTTC. Its protein is CASSRHRVHETQYF.

This clonotype was seen a few times. The chain employs TRBV12-3 or TRBV12-4 and TRBJ2-7; D may be TRBD1 or TRBD2 (6 bases each). Trimming removed 4 bases at V and 5 bases at J, with 9 bases between. The CDR3 covers 12 residues. For the CDR3, the DNA is TGTGCCAGCAGTTGGGGGGCAGACGAGCAGTACTTC. Protein: CASSWGADEQYF.

This clonotype was detected only a few times. V is TRBV7-9 and J is TRBJ1-2; D ambiguous. CDR3 size: 12 residues. Germline CDR1 and CDR2: SEHNR and FQNEAQ (reference sequence). Deletions cut 3 bases from V and 10 bases from J, with 12 bases between. The CDR3 nucleotides are TGTGCCAGCAGCTTTAACGGTCTCCTCTACACCTTC. Translating it yields CASSFNGLLYTF.

The chain couples TRBV5-5 to TRBJ1-5; D unclear. This CDR3 is 16 amino acids long. Per germline, CDR1 SGHKS and CDR2 YYEKEE (reference sequence). Trimming took 3 bases from V and 7 from J, leaving 20 bases between them. Written as DNA, the CDR3 is TGTGCCAGCAGCTCGAGGGTATTTGGCGCGGTGCAGCCCCAGCATTTT. Protein product: CASSSRVFGAVQPQHF.

This rearrangement joins TRBV18 to TRBJ2-1; unclear D gene. V was shortened by 3 bases and J by 12 bases, with 15 bases between the two germline ends. The CDR3 sequence is 13 residues long. Per the germline V gene, CDR1 is KGHSH and CDR2 is LQKENI. In nucleotides, the CDR3 is TGTGCCAGCTCACCCTATGATTCCGAGGTGCAGTTCTTC. As protein: CASSPYDSEVQFF.

V and J are TRBV2 and TRBJ1-1, with 8 bases identical to TRBD1. The ends lost 6 bases at V and 6 bases at J; junction bases unmatched: 6. CDR1 is SNHLY and CDR2 is FYNNEI in the germline V gene. The CDR3 consists of 13 residues. CDR3 in DNA: TGTGCCAGCAGCCAAGACAGGGGCGCTGAAGCTTTCTTT. This translates into CASSQDRGAEAFF.

This clonotype occurred a few times. The rearrangement links TRBV6-5 to TRBJ1-2, with D possibly being TRBD1 (5 bases). Looked up from germline, CDR1 is MNHEY and CDR2 is SVGAGI. There are 11 residues in the CDR3. V lost 7 bases and J lost 8, with 11 bases in between. In nucleotides, the CDR3 is TGTGCCAGCAACTCGGGGCGCGGCTACACCTTC. It specifies CASNSGRGYTF.

This clonotype was counted only a few times. This chain links TRBV6-5 with TRBJ1-2, with D maybe TRBD1 (5 bases). The CDR3 consists of 14 residues. V lost 2 bases to trimming and J lost 2 bases, with 9 bases between them. Germline assignment: CDR1 MNHEY and CDR2 SVGAGI. CDR3 sequence reads: CASSYRGVNYGYTF. CDR3 sequence (DNA): TGTGCCAGCAGTTACCGAGGGGTGAACTATGGCTACACCTTC.